The clone carrying this T cell receptor (beta chain) was observed once. Treatment: 15 to 20 received Ad26.COV2.S at low or high dose, single or two shots; five or six received placebo; per-sample allocation not given. Collection of samples fell on day 63 after the first vaccine or placebo injection. Method: immunoSEQ multiplex PCR; TCRdb's copy keeps in-frame clones and lacks some. Seen here are fewer than 800,000 clones, more than 70% observed once, and the top ten hold 1.5%. This entry is derived from a study of Ad26.COV2.S vaccination and SARS-CoV-2 variants. This clonotype originated in a person aged 18 to 59 who received the Ad26.COV2.S COVID-19 vaccine or a placebo. The source material was peripheral blood, sampled in a trial of Ad26.COV2.S vaccine versus placebo.

The CDR3 sequence is CASRGQGREKLFF. Written as DNA, the CDR3 is TGTGCCAGCAGAGGACAGGGGAGGGAAAAACTGTTTTTT. This rearrangement joins TRBV25-1 to TRBJ1-4, with 9 bases matching TRBD1. CDR3 length equals 13 residues. Germline-derived CDR1 and CDR2 are MGHDK and SYGVNS. J was trimmed by 8 bases and V by 6 bases; bases with no gene match: 4.